Reported below is one T cell receptor beta chain. This clonotype was found many times. The antigen it recognizes is unknown. Qualities for individual bases were not recorded, and no much larger clone is one base off. Based on the germline V gene, the CDR1 and CDR2 sequences are MNHNS and SASEGT. The CDR3 holds 14 amino acids from the cysteine to the phenylalanine. The only DNA kept is the CDR3, 42 bases in frame from the first base. Deletion took 7 bases off V and 3 bases off J, with a span of 13 bases between the germline ends. This entry is derived from a study of T cells in Graves' hyperthyroidism and ophthalmopathy (dated by TCRdb to between 2017 and 2020). For context, the study as a whole: Peripheral blood was sampled at the time of initial diagnosis, prior to any treatment. The study also compared thyroid tissue and blood T-cell repertoires from 5 to 7 Graves' hyperthyroidism patients. A discovery cohort of approximately 97 patients, 43 with Graves' ophthalmopathy and about 60 with stable Graves' hyperthyroidism, was used to find distinguishing TCR V-J signatures. TCR Vbeta CDR3 sequencing of around 130 peripheral blood samples (approximately 44 ophthalmopathy, 75 hyperthyroidism and roughly 17 progressor patients) is reported in the paper. Once sampling was done, hyperthyroidism patients were given methimazole at a starting dose of 30 mg daily, whereas ophthalmopathy patients were given high-dose intravenous methylprednisolone. The 80 to 100 discovery patients were randomly divided into training and test sets at a 7:3 ratio. Whether ophthalmopathy could be predicted prospectively was tested in an independent validation cohort made up of 18 to 20 hyperthyroidism patients plus 17 patients who later progressed to ophthalmopathy. Summary of the overall study and its limitations: Ophthalmopathy was separated from stable hyperthyroidism by a 13 V-J signature model, with just over 85% sensitivity and 81% to 83% specificity obtained in cross-validation and 80%/75% obtained in testing. Sample size was not statistically predetermined, and blinding of investigators to group allocation was not performed. During validation, the model predicted progression to ophthalmopathy a median of approximately 7 months ahead of onset, with just under 71% sensitivity and 72% to 85% specificity. Most expanded thyroid clonotypes (frequency above 0.001) were also found in blood, which suggests that blood repertoires may mirror thyroid immune responses.

Amplification of TCR beta CDR3 regions was carried out from RNA transcripts. For the first round of RT-PCR on the TCR CDR3, the HTBI primer set was used together with the Qiagen OneStep RT-PCR kit. Libraries were constructed in a second round of multiplex PCR, after which size selection and purification were performed. Sequencing of the libraries was done on an Illumina HiSeq2000 using paired-end 100 bp reads. Turning to the authors' computational methods: Raw data were processed with SOAPnuke, discarding reads with adapters, uncalled bases, mean Phred below 15, or no exact constant-primer or identifier match. COPE v1.2.5 was used to merge high-quality paired reads, and clonotypes were defined as unique nucleotide sequences. Clonotypes were aligned to IMGT TRBV, TRBD and TRBJ reference segments using MiTCR v1.1. The analysis was restricted to V-J combinations with a frequency above 0.0001, which together covered over 99% of the repertoires. The TCS score was defined as the ratio of F50 (clonal expansion) to E x V (chaos), calculated using BLOSUM62-based TCRdist between CDR3 peptides within each V-J. Welch's t-statistics and random forest reduced around 550 V-J features to about 13, which were used in a naive Bayes classifier (R e1071). The raw public data were reprocessed by TCRdb itself: fastp quality trimming at Q25, MiXCR clonotype calling, in-frame beta chains only. Rows with one shared CDR3 protein collapse into an entry with the most common genes and DNA. Here the V and J calls rest on TCRdb's processing, not on the authors' analysis. The sample table holds about 770,000 distinct CDR3 sequences, of which under 20% were seen once. 16% of the sample comes from the top ten.

Hyperthyroidism patients were aged 18 to 65 years and newly diagnosed, with disease duration of less than 2 months. The study excluded patients with uncontrolled infections, other autoimmune diseases, pregnancy or lactation. Diagnoses relied on clinical symptoms, serum thyroxine and TRAb, thyroid ultrasound and orbital computed tomography. For progressor patients, blood was drawn at the first diagnosis of hyperthyroidism, before any ophthalmopathy symptoms had appeared. Ficoll-Paque density gradient centrifugation was used to isolate PBMCs from approximately 10 ml of fresh peripheral blood. Patients classed as progressors first received a Graves' hyperthyroidism diagnosis and then went on to develop ophthalmopathy during follow-up. Total RNA was extracted with Trizol reagent, and quality was checked on an Agilent 2100 Bioanalyzer.

Sequenced: blood. Rearrangement joined TRBV6-1 to TRBJ1-5; TRBD1 is a possible D gene, resting on 6 matching bases. The TCR comes from a woman in her 50s with Graves' hyperthyroidism that later progressed to Graves' ophthalmopathy. This receptor carries the CDR3 CASTTTGLNQPQHF. Here is the DNA: TGTGCCAGCACGACAACAGGGCTCAATCAGCCCCAGCATTTT.